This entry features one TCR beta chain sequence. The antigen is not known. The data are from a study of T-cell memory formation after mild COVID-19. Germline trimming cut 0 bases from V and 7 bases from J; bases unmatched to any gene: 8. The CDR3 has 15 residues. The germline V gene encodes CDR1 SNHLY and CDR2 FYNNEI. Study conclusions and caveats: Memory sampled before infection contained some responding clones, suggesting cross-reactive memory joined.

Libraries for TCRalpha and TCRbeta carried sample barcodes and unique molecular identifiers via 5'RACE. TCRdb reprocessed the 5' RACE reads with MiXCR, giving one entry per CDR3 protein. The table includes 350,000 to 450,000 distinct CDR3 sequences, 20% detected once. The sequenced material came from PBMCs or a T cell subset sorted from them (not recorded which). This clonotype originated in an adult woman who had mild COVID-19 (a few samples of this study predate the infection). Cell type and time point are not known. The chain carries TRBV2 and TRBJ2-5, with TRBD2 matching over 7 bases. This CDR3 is CASSEATSVSRTQYF. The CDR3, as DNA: TGTGCCAGCAGTGAAGCCACTAGCGTTAGCAGGACCCAGTACTTC.